These T cell receptor beta chains were read from a single sample in a study of TIL therapy for anti-PD-1-resistant metastatic lung cancer. Assay used: immunoSEQ multiplex PCR; TCRdb lists only in-frame clones, some missing. The repertoire holds more than 55,000 clones, with about two thirds as singletons. This sample comprised blood, obtained at baseline. Receptor source: a person aged 25 to 80 with non-small cell lung cancer. Each CDR3 is given with its conserved first and last residue. D genes are given only for firm matches. A row's size may be missing; if present it is once, few, many or a size class.

cdr3_nt cdr3_aa v_call clone_size j_call d_call cdr3_length
TGTGCCAGCAGCCAGGCCGCAGGGACCTATGGCTACACCTTC CASSQAAGTYGYTF TRBV7-8 once TRBJ1-2 NA 14
TGCGCCAGCAGCCAAGTACCGGGCCTCGGCCCTGAAGCTTTCTTT CASSQVPGLGPEAFF TRBV4-1 few TRBJ1-1 NA 15
TGCGCCAGCAGGGGGGTTACAGAACTTTTT CASRGVTELF TRBV10-1 few TRBJ1-4 NA 10
TGTGCCAGCAGCTTAGTCCTCACTGAAGCTTTCTTT CASSLVLTEAFF TRBV11-2 NA TRBJ1-1 NA 12
TGTGCAAGTCGCGCTAATACTAGGGCTTTCTTT CASRANTRAFF TRBV12-2 NA TRBJ1-1 NA 11
TGTGCCACCCGTGGGGGGAACACTGAAGCTTTCTTT CATRGGNTEAFF TRBV25-1 NA TRBJ1-1 NA 12
TGTGCCAGCAGCTTGTTTCCTAGGGATTCACCCCTCCACTTT CASSLFPRDSPLHF TRBV5-4 NA TRBJ1-6 NA 14
TGTGCCTGGAATAGCGGGATCTCTCTCGAGCAGTACTTC CAWNSGISLEQYF TRBV30 NA TRBJ2-7 TRBD2 13
TGCGCCAGCAGTGCCCAGGGCTTCGGCACTGAAGCTTTCTTT CASSAQGFGTEAFF TRBV10-2 NA TRBJ1-1 NA 14
TGTGCCAGCAACCCGGAGCGGGAGATGAACACCGGGGAGCTGTTTTTT CASNPEREMNTGELFF TRBV4-2 few TRBJ2-2 TRBD2 16
TGTGCCAGCAGCCCCGTCGTGGACTATGGCTACACCTTC CASSPVVDYGYTF TRBV11-2 NA TRBJ1-2 NA 13
TGTGCCAGCAGCCGGAGGAGGGGGAGTGGGACCGGGGAGCTGTTTTTT CASSRRRGSGTGELFF TRBV28 NA TRBJ2-2 NA 16
TGTGCCAGTAGCCCGGGACAGTTGAGGGTAGTGGGCACAGATACGCAGTATTTT CASSPGQLRVVGTDTQYF TRBV19 NA TRBJ2-3 TRBD1 18
TGCGCCAGCAGCTTGAAAACTGGGACTAGCGGTTTTGTCTTC CASSLKTGTSGFVF TRBV5-1 NA TRBJ2-1 TRBD2 14
TGTGCCAGCAGCTTGGGAATGCAGGGGCCTAATGAAAAACTGTTTTTT CASSLGMQGPNEKLFF TRBV5-8 NA TRBJ1-4 NA 16
TGCAGTGCTAGAGCAGCACTAGCAGAGTTCTTC CSARAALAEFF TRBV20-1 NA TRBJ2-1 NA 11
TGCGCCAGCAGCTTGGGAGACTCCTATAATTCACCCCTCCACTTT CASSLGDSYNSPLHF TRBV5-1 few TRBJ1-6 NA 15
TGTGCCAGCAGCCCCCGGGACAGAGCCTACGAGCAGTACTTC CASSPRDRAYEQYF TRBV7-9 few TRBJ2-7 TRBD1 14
TGCGCCAGCAGTGAGGGGACCGCTATTAACACAGATACGCAGTATTTT CASSEGTAINTDTQYF TRBV10-1 NA TRBJ2-3 NA 16
TGTGCCAGCAGATCACAGGGTTCCCGGTTAAATGGCTACACCTTC CASRSQGSRLNGYTF TRBV5-4 NA TRBJ1-2 NA 15
TGTGCCATCAGCCCCTCACAGGGGTCGGGATCACCCCTCCACTTT CAISPSQGSGSPLHF TRBV10-3 NA TRBJ1-6 TRBD1 15
TGTGCCAGCAGTGAGCGGGGAGATCCCCTCCACTTT CASSERGDPLHF TRBV6-5 NA TRBJ1-6 NA 12
TGTGCCATCAGTGAGGAGGGAGCAGATACGCAGTATTTT CAISEEGADTQYF TRBV10-3 few TRBJ2-3 NA 13
TGTGCCAGCAGCCCAGGGGGGGACGGTTCGAGTGAGCAGTACTTC CASSPGGDGSSEQYF TRBV7-2 NA TRBJ2-7 NA 15
TGTGCCAGCAGCCCCCCAAGGGGGCGGGAGTGGCAAGATACGCAGTATTTT CASSPPRGREWQDTQYF TRBV7-9 NA TRBJ2-3 NA 17
TGCAGCGTTGGGACCTCTGGGGGGCAGTTCTTC CSVGTSGGQFF TRBV29-1 NA TRBJ2-1 NA 11
TGCAGCGTTGCCACAGGGGAGCTTGGTGGCTACACCTTC CSVATGELGGYTF TRBV29-1 many TRBJ1-2 TRBD1 13
TGTGCCAGCAGTGATGGGATGACTAGGTCAGATACGCAGTATTTT CASSDGMTRSDTQYF TRBV6-1 NA TRBJ2-3 NA 15
TGTGCCAGCAGCCAAGCTAGAAAGCGGGAGGGCCCGGATACGCAGTATTTT CASSQARKREGPDTQYF TRBV4-2 NA TRBJ2-3 TRBD2 17
TGCGCCAGCAGCTGGACAGGGAGTAGGGACACTGAAGCTTTCTTT CASSWTGSRDTEAFF TRBV5-1 NA TRBJ1-1 TRBD1 15
TGTGCCTGGAGTCGAAGCGGACGGACGAACACTGAAGCTTTCTTT CAWSRSGRTNTEAFF TRBV30 NA TRBJ1-1 NA 15
TGTGCCACCAGCGGGGGGGCCGGAGCAGATACGCAGTATTTT CATSGGAGADTQYF TRBV19 NA TRBJ2-3 TRBD2 14
TGTGCCAGCAGTTTATATGGAGGGGGCCAGAACACTGAAGCTTTCTTT CASSLYGGGQNTEAFF TRBV27 NA TRBJ1-1 TRBD1 16
TGCGCCAGCAGGTACGGGACAGGGGGCGGCGACGAGCAGTACTTC CASRYGTGGGDEQYF TRBV10-2 NA TRBJ2-7 TRBD1 15
TGTGCCACCTCGTCCAGCTCCTACAATGAGCAGTTCTTC CATSSSSYNEQFF TRBV2 NA TRBJ2-1 NA 13
TGTGCCAGCAGCTTGGGACAGGGAAGGGCCCAGTACTTC CASSLGQGRAQYF TRBV11-2 NA TRBJ2-5 TRBD1 13
TGTGCCAGCAGCCCAGAACACGGAAACACCATATATTTT CASSPEHGNTIYF TRBV6-6 NA TRBJ1-3 NA 13
TGTGCCAGCAGCCCCTTAGGTGACCTACTCCCAAGCTCCTATAATTCACCCCTCCACTTT CASSPLGDLLPSSYNSPLHF TRBV28 NA TRBJ1-6 NA 20
TGTGCCATCAGTGCCCGGGAAACTGAAGCTTTCTTT CAISARETEAFF TRBV10-3 NA TRBJ1-1 NA 12
TGTGCCAGCAGCTTAGCTGCAGGCCGGGGTTCAAAACTGTTTTTT CASSLAAGRGSKLFF TRBV11-2 few TRBJ1-4 NA 15
TGTGCCAGCAGCCAAGATTTTTCTACCCAGACCTACGAGCAGTACTTC CASSQDFSTQTYEQYF TRBV4-2 NA TRBJ2-7 NA 16
TGTGCCAGCAGTTTATTCAGCGGGGTCCAAGAGACCCAGTACTTC CASSLFSGVQETQYF TRBV28 NA TRBJ2-5 TRBD2 15
TGTGCCAGCAGTTACGGGGGCACAAGGATGCCCCTCCACTTT CASSYGGTRMPLHF TRBV6-5 NA TRBJ1-6 NA 14